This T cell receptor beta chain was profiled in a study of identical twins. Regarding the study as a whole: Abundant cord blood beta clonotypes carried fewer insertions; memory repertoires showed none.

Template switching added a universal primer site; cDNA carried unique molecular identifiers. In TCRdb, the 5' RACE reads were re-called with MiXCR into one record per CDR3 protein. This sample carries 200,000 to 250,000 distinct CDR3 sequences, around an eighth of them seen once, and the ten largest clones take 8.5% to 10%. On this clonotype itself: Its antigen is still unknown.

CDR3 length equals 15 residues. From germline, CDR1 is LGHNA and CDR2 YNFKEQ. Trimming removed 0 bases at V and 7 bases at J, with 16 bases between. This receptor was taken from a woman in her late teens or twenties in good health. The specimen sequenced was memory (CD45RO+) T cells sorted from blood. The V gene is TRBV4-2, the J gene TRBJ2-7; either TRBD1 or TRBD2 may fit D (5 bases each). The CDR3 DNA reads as TGTGCCAGCAGCCAAGACGACAGCCGAAGAGGGGAGCAGTACTTC. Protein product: CASSQDDSRRGEQYF.